The T cell receptor beta chain under discussion was sequenced for a study of vaccination effects on CD4 cells after COVID-19. About this clone: No antigen is known for it.

This CDR3 is built from 15 residues. Per the germline V gene, CDR1 is LNHDA and CDR2 is SQIVND (reference sequence). With 3 bases removed from V and 0 bases from J, the gap between germline ends came to 9 bases. Sequencing followed a ViraFEST assay step that expanded antigen-specific CD4+ T cells with viral peptide pools. Isolating CD4+ T cells followed 9 to 10 days of culture. Vaccinated participants had no history of SARS-CoV-2 infection and tested negative for nucleocapsid antibodies. Each culture had half its medium swapped for IL-2 medium on days 3 and 7. Study-wide results and caveats: Infection- and vaccine-induced clones contracted markedly late after vaccination. Nearly all vaccine-induced clones in healthy recipients recognized only SARS-CoV-2.

The method was immunoSEQ multiplex PCR; TCRdb's version includes in-frame clones alone and lacks a portion of them. The data show about 73,000 clones, over 70% seen once. The sequence was obtained from a human donor who received a COVID-19 vaccine. The sample in question was CD4+ T cells from PBMCs cultured with SARS-CoV-2 spike peptides, obtained before COVID-19 vaccination. This sequence joins TRBV19 and TRBJ1-3, with no clear D. The CDR3 region is CASSMTSGSGNTIYF. The DNA of the CDR3 is TGTGCCAGTAGTATGACTTCAGGCTCTGGAAACACCATATATTTT. Looking up the rest from reference TRBV19 and TRBJ1-3 gives the full variable domain: DGGITQSPKYLFRKEGQNVTLSCEQNLNHDAMYWYRQDPGQGLRLIYYSQIVNDFQKGDIAEGYSVSREKKESFPLTVTSAQKNPTAFYLCASSMTSGSGNTIYFGEGSWLTVV.